The 26 T cell receptor beta chains below were found in one sample sequenced in a study of blood T cell repertoires in COVID-19. Sequencing used immunoSEQ multiplex PCR; TCRdb keeps in-frame clones, though not all of them. The sample carries around 120,000 clones, about nine tenths recorded once. What was sequenced was peripheral blood. The receptors were gathered from a woman in her seventies with acute or convalescent COVID-19.

This chain connects TRBV12-5 to TRBJ2-6; D remains ambiguous. The CDR3 is 17 residues long. CDR1 and CDR2 (germline): LGHNT, FRNRAP. Between the trimmed V and J ends, which lost 2 bases and 0 bases, there was a span of 11 bases. CDR3 amino acids: CASGLTPMSSGANVLTF. CDR3 nucleotides: TGTGCTAGTGGTTTGACTCCGATGAGCTCTGGGGCCAACGTCCTGACTTTC.

The rearrangement uses TRBV11-2 and TRBJ2-7; D is ambiguous. CDR1 is SGHAT and CDR2 is FQNNGV in the germline V gene. The CDR3 length is 13 residues. V was shortened by 4 bases and J by 4 bases, with 11 bases between the two germline ends. The CDR3 protein is CASSSSFIYEQYF. Here the CDR3 DNA reads TGTGCCAGCAGCTCCTCCTTTATATACGAGCAGTACTTC.

This clone was recorded only once. The rearrangement uses TRBV6-5 and TRBJ1-5; D might be TRBD1 (5 bases). The germline V gene encodes CDR1 MNHEY and CDR2 SVGAGI. The CDR3 has 15 amino acids. Trimming left V 4 bases short and J 9 bases short, with 19 bases between. The CDR3 nucleotides are TGTGCCAGCAGTTCGACCGGGACGGGACTAAGGCCCCAGCATTTT. As protein: CASSSTGTGLRPQHF.

V is TRBV12-5 and J is TRBJ1-5, with D hard to call. The CDR3 is made up of 13 amino acids. Trimming pared 3 bases from V and 0 bases from J, leaving 3 bases between. Germline CDR1 is LGHNT and CDR2 is FRNRAP. The chain's CDR3 is CASGLASNQPQHF. The CDR3 coding sequence is TGTGCTAGTGGTTTAGCTAGCAATCAGCCCCAGCATTTT.

This chain connects TRBV25-1 to TRBJ2-1; possible D gene TRBD2, 6 bases. Germline V CDR1 and CDR2: MGHDK, SYGVNS. CDR3 size: 12 residues. Trimming stripped 4 bases from V and 6 bases from J, with 7 bases between. The CDR3: CASSGRGNEQFF. CDR3 in DNA: TGTGCCAGCAGTGGGAGGGGCAATGAGCAGTTCTTC.

The V call is TRBV5-8, the J call TRBJ2-3; 7 positions agree with TRBD1. V gave up 5 bases and J gave up 4 bases; unmatched junction bases: 7. This CDR3 spans 14 amino acids. Germline CDR1 and CDR2: SGHTS and YDEGEE. Written as DNA, the CDR3 is TGTGCCAGCAGAACCGGGACAGACTCAGATACGCAGTATTTT. It codes for CASRTGTDSDTQYF. Drawing the rest from reference TRBV5-8 and TRBJ2-3, the complete variable domain is EAGVTQSPTHLIKTRGQQATLRCSPISGHTSVYWYQQALGLGLQFLLWYDEGEERNRGNFPPRFSGRQFPNYSSELNVNALELEDSALYLCASRTGTDSDTQYFGPGTRLTVL.

The chain recombines TRBV6-6 with TRBJ2-7; D might be TRBD2 (6 bases). From germline, CDR1 is MNHNY and CDR2 SVGAGI (reference sequence). The germline V and J ends were trimmed by 6 bases and 3 bases, with 12 bases remaining between them. CDR3 length: 13 amino acids. The DNA of the CDR3 is TGTGCCAGCAGCCTGCACGGGGGCTACGAGCAGTACTTC. It encodes CASSLHGGYEQYF.

The chain carries TRBV7-9 and TRBJ1-1, with a tentative D call TRBD1 (6 bases). Between the trimmed V and J ends, which lost 5 bases and 6 bases, there was a span of 13 bases. The CDR3 has 13 amino acids. The germline V gene encodes CDR1 SEHNR and CDR2 FQNEAQ (reference sequence). In DNA, the CDR3 is TGTGCCAGCAGCGCCATGGCAGGGGCTGAAGCTTTCTTT. This encodes CASSAMAGAEAFF.

The chain recombines TRBV28 with TRBJ1-1, with D possibly being TRBD1 (6 bases). Germline CDR1 and CDR2: MDHEN and SYDVKM. There are 14 residues in the CDR3. The V and J ends lost 2 bases and 2 bases respectively, with 9 bases between them. The CDR3 coding sequence is TGTGCCAGCAGTTTAACAGGGAGCAACACTGAAGCTTTCTTT. Translation: CASSLTGSNTEAFF.

This chain uses TRBV10-3 with TRBJ1-6; TRBD1 agrees at 8 bases. Germline values: CDR1 ENHRY, CDR2 SYGVKD. This CDR3 has 15 residues. The V gene end was trimmed by 2 bases and the J gene end by 8 bases; junction bases not matched to a gene: 5. CDR3 amino acids: CAISERTGLDSPLHF. CDR3 bases: TGTGCCATCAGTGAGCGGACAGGGCTTGATTCACCCCTCCACTTT.

This clone was observed a single time. The chain recombines TRBV11-3 with TRBJ2-5; 7 bases are shared with TRBD2. The CDR3 spans 15 residues. The germline V gene encodes CDR1 SGHNT and CDR2 YENEEA. The junction had 6 bases not matched to a gene; V was cut back by 3 bases and J by 2 bases. In DNA, the CDR3 is TGTGCCAGCAGCTTTACGGGGGGAACTCAAGAGACCCAGTACTTC. This translates into CASSFTGGTQETQYF.

This clone was picked up many times. The chain uses TRBV5-1 and TRBJ2-7; 10 nucleotides align to TRBD1. The V and J ends lost 4 bases and 6 bases, in that order; junction bases with no gene match: 13. The CDR3 totals 16 residues. The germline V gene has CDR1 SGHRS and CDR2 YFSETQ. Here the CDR3 DNA reads TGCGCCAGCAGCGCTAATCCCGGGACAGGGGTAGGCGAGCAGTACTTC. Translated: CASSANPGTGVGEQYF.

The chain recombines TRBV7-2 with TRBJ2-5, with TRBD1 identical over 8 bases. The trim removed 1 base at V and 1 base at J, leaving 2 bases unmatched. The CDR3 has 15 amino acids. In germline, CDR1 is SGHTA, CDR2 FQGNSA. As DNA, the CDR3 is TGTGCCAGCAGCTTAGGGGGACAGGTCCAAGAGACCCAGTACTTC. Its translation: CASSLGGQVQETQYF. Looking up the rest from reference TRBV7-2 and TRBJ2-5 gives the full variable domain: GAGVSQSPSNKVTEKGKDVELRCDPISGHTALYWYRQSLGQGLEFLIYFQGNSAPDKSGLPSDRFSAERTGGSVSTLTIQRTQQEDSAVYLCASSLGGQVQETQYFGPGTRLLVL.

This chain connects TRBV14 to TRBJ1-1; no definite D call. Germline V gene lookup returns CDR1 SGHDN and CDR2 FVKESK. This CDR3 has 13 amino acids. Trimming took 3 bases from V and 1 from J, leaving 6 bases between them. CDR3: CASSHQENTEAFF. DNA for the CDR3: TGTGCCAGCAGCCATCAGGAGAACACTGAAGCTTTCTTT. Full variable domain (outside the CDR3, taken from reference TRBV14 and TRBJ1-1): EAGVTQFPSHSVIEKGQTVTLRCDPISGHDNLYWYRRVMGKEIKFLLHFVKESKQDESGMPNNRFLAERTGGTYSTLKVQPAELEDSGVYFCASSHQENTEAFFGQGTRLTVV.

The rearrangement uses TRBV5-4 and TRBJ2-3, with 9 positions matching TRBD2. After removal of 4 bases from V and 5 bases from J, the junction contained 14 bases not matched to a gene. Germline V gene lookup returns CDR1 SGHNT and CDR2 YYREEE (reference sequence). The CDR3 runs to 17 residues. The CDR3 loop reads CASSLPRGGQNKDTQYF. The CDR3, as DNA: TGTGCCAGCAGCCTCCCGCGGGGGGGCCAGAATAAAGATACGCAGTATTTT.

The chain couples TRBV6-4 to TRBJ1-2, with 9 bases lining up with TRBD1. This CDR3 contains 15 residues. Unmatched junction bases numbered 5, after V lost 4 bases and J lost 2 bases. The V gene's germline CDR1 is MRHNA and CDR2 SNTAGT. CDR3 amino acids: CASSGWTGANYGYTF. The CDR3 DNA is TGTGCCAGCAGTGGGTGGACAGGGGCGAACTATGGCTACACCTTC.

As DNA, the CDR3 is TGTGCCACCAGCAGAGAACTCTCAGAGACCCAGTACTTC. Its translation: CATSRELSETQYF. The chain recombines TRBV15 with TRBJ2-5; D call uncertain. The CDR3 is made up of 13 amino acids. V was clipped by 0 bases and J by 4 bases, with 6 bases between them. The germline gives CDR1 LNHNV, CDR2 YYDKDF (reference sequence).

This clone was found a few times. V gene TRBV30 combines with J gene TRBJ1-1; D is unresolved. Trimming removed 2 bases at V and 0 bases at J, with 7 bases between. Germline V gives CDR1 GTSNPN, CDR2 SVGIG (reference sequence). This CDR3 contains 13 residues. The CDR3 is CAWSWPLNTEAFF. DNA of the CDR3: TGTGCCTGGAGTTGGCCGTTGAACACTGAAGCTTTCTTT.

This rearrangement joins TRBV5-4 to TRBJ2-7; 10 bases map to TRBD1. The germline CDR1 and CDR2 sequences are SGHNT and YYREEE (reference sequence). The V segment lost 4 bases and the J segment 1 base; nucleotides outside the gene matches: 11. CDR3 length: 17 residues. This chain's CDR3 is CASSREPGQGFSYEQYF. The CDR3 nucleotides read TGTGCCAGCAGCCGGGAGCCGGGACAGGGGTTTTCCTACGAGCAGTACTTC.

This chain joins TRBV15 and TRBJ2-2; 9 bases align to TRBD1. CDR3 length equals 15 residues. V lost 1 base, J lost 8 bases, and 5 bases stayed unmatched. Germline lookup yields CDR1 LNHNV and CDR2 YYDKDF (reference sequence). The CDR3 DNA follows: TGTGCCACCAGCAGAGGACAGGGGGATTTGGGGGAGCTGTTTTTT. Protein: CATSRGQGDLGELFF. Supplemented by reference TRBV15 and TRBJ2-2, the full variable domain reads DAMVIQNPRYQVTQFGKPVTLSCSQTLNHNVMYWYQQKSSQAPKLLFHYYDKDFNNEADTPDNFQSRRPNTSFCFLDIRSPGLGDTAMYLCATSRGQGDLGELFFGEGSRLTVL.

The rearrangement uses TRBV28 and TRBJ2-7, with D perhaps TRBD2 (5 bases). Germline values: CDR1 MDHEN, CDR2 SYDVKM. V was clipped by 0 bases and J by 3 bases, with 9 bases between them. The CDR3 totals 14 residues. CDR3 DNA: TGTGCCAGCAGTTTATGGACTAATGACTACGAGCAGTACTTC. This encodes CASSLWTNDYEQYF.

The J gene is TRBJ1-6, the V gene TRBV6-2 or TRBV6-3, with D uncertain. CDR1 MNHEY and CDR2 SVGEGT come from the germline V gene. The CDR3 is 14 amino acids. V was clipped by 5 bases and J by 7 bases, with 12 bases between them. CDR3 loop: CASSDGPENSPLHF. CDR3 nucleotides: TGTGCCAGCAGTGATGGGCCCGAAAATTCACCCCTCCACTTT.

The chain links TRBV28 to TRBJ1-5; tentative D call: TRBD1 (5 bases). Trimming shortened V by 6 bases and J by 0 bases, and 9 bases separated the two germline ends. The CDR3 is made up of 14 amino acids. CDR1 is MDHEN, CDR2 SYDVKM, per germline. The CDR3 nucleotides read TGTGCCAGCAGGGGGGGTTTTAGCAATCAGCCCCAGCATTTT. Its protein is CASRGGFSNQPQHF.

V is TRBV9 and J is TRBJ1-2; 10 bases line up with TRBD1. CDR1 SGDLS and CDR2 YYNGEE come from the germline V gene. The V segment lost 2 bases and the J segment 7 bases; nucleotides outside the gene matches: 5. The CDR3 sequence is 14 residues long. The CDR3 coding sequence is TGTGCCAGCAGCGTGGGGACAGGGGTTTTTGGCTACACCTTC. Translating gives CASSVGTGVFGYTF.

V usage is TRBV5-1 and J usage is TRBJ1-2, with D tentatively TRBD1 (6 bases). The germline V and J ends were trimmed by 3 bases and 4 bases, with 19 bases remaining between them. Germline V lookup: CDR1 SGHRS, CDR2 YFSETQ. The CDR3 extends over 16 amino acids. The CDR3 spells CASSSRGVGAPYGYTF. The CDR3 DNA sequence: TGCGCCAGCAGCTCTCGTGGGGTGGGGGCTCCCTATGGCTACACCTTC.

On this clone itself: Other DNA sequences in this specimen translate into the identical CDR3. The V call is TRBV24-1, the J call TRBJ1-5; the D gene is possibly TRBD1 (6 bases). Trimming pared 6 bases from V and 3 bases from J, leaving 11 bases between. Germline CDR1 is KGHDR and CDR2 is SFDVKD. There are 14 residues in the CDR3. The CDR3 loop reads CATSPGQLNQPQHF. CDR3 bases: TGTGCCACCAGTCCCGGACAGCTCAATCAGCCCCAGCATTTT.